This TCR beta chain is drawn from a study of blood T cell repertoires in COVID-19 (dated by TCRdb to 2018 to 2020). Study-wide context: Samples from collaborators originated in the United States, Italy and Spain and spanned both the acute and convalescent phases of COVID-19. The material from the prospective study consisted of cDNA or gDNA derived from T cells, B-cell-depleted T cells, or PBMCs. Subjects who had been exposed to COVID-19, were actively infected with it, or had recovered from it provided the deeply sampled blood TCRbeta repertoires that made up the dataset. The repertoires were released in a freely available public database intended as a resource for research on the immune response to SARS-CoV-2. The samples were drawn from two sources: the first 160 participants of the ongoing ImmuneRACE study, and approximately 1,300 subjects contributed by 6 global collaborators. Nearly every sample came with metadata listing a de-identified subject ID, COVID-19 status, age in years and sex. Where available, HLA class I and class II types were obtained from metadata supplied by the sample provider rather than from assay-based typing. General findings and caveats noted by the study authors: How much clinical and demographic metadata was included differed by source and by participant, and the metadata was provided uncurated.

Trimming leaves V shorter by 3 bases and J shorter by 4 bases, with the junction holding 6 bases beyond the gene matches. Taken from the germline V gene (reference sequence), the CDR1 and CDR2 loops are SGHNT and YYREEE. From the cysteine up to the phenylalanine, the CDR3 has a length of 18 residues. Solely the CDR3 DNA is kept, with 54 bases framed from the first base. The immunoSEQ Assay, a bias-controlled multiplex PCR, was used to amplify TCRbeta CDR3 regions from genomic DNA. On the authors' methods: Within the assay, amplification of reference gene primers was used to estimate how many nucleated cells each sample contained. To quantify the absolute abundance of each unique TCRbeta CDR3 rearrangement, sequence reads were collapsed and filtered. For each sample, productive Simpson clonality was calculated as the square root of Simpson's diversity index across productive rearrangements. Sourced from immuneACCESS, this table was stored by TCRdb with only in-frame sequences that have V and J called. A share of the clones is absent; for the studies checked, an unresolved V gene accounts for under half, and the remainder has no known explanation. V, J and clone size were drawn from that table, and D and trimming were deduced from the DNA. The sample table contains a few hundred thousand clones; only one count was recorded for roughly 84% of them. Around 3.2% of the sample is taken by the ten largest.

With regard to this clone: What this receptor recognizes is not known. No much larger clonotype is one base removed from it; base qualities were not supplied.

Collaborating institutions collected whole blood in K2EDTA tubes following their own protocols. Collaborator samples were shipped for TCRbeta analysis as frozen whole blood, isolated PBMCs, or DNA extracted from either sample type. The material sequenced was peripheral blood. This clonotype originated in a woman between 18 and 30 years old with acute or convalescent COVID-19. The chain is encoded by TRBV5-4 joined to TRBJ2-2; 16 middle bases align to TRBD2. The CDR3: CASSSGLAGGPGTGELFF. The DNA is TGTGCCAGCAGCTCGGGACTAGCGGGAGGGCCGGGCACCGGGGAGCTGTTTTTT.